This T cell receptor (beta chain) was captured in a study of blood T cell repertoires in COVID-19. Residents of approximately 25 US areas, aged roughly 18 to 89 years, made up the participants. Allocation to cohorts depended on clinical history reported by the participants. The study counted Cohort 3 donors as recovered given two negative PCRs, clearance, or symptom resolution. Per the study methods: Nucleated cell counts were estimated from reference gene primer amplification. TCRdb keeps only in-frame clones here, not all; method: immunoSEQ multiplex PCR. The V and J calls and clone size come from that table; D and trimming were worked out from the DNA. The sample lists a few hundred thousand clones, 89% occurring once. The sequenced material came from PBMCs or T cells enriched from blood (not recorded which). This receptor was taken from a woman aged 60-75 years who had recovered from COVID-19.

The CDR3 reads CASSSRTGGEETQYF. CDR3 DNA: TGTGCCAGCAGCTCTAGGACGGGGGGGGAAGAGACCCAGTACTTC. J is TRBJ2-5 and V is TRBV11-2, with 8 bases identical to TRBD2. Germline V gives CDR1 SGHAT, CDR2 FQNNGV. The length of the CDR3 is 15 residues. V shed 4 bases and J 3 bases; nucleotides not matched to a gene: 7.